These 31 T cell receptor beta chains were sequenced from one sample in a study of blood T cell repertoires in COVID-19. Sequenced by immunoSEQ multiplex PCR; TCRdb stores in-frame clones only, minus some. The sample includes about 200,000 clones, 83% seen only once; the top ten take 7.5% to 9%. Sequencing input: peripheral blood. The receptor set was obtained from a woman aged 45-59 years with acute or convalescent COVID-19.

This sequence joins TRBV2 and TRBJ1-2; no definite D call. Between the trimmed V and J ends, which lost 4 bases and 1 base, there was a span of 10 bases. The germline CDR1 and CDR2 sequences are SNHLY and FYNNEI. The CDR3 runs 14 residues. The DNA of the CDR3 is TGTGCCAGCAGTGCCTCTCTACGTAACTATGGCTACACCTTC. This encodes CASSASLRNYGYTF.

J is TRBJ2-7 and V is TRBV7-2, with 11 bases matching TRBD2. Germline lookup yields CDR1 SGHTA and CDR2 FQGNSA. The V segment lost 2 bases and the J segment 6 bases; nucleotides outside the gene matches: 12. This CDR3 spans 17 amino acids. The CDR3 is CASSLLVPSGRSREQYF. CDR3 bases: TGTGCCAGCAGCTTATTGGTCCCTAGCGGGAGGTCTCGCGAGCAGTACTTC.

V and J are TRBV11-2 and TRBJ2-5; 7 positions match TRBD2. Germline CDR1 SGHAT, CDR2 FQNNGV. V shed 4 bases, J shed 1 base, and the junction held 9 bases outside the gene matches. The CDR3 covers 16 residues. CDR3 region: CASSSQPSGLQETQYF. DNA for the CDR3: TGTGCCAGCAGCTCCCAGCCTAGCGGCCTCCAAGAGACCCAGTACTTC. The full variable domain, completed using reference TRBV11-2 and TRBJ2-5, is EAGVAQSPRYKIIEKRQSVAFWCNPISGHATLYWYQQILGQGPKLLIQFQNNGVVDDSQLPKDRFSAERLKGVDSTLKIQPAKLEDSAVYLCASSSQPSGLQETQYFGPGTRLLVL.

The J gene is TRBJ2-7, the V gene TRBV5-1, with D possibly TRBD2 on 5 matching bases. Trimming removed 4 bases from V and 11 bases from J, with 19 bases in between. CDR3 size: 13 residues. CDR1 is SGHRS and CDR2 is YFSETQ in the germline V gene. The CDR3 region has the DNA TGCGCCAGCAGCCCCCTCTTCGGCGGGTTGAAGTACTTC. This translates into CASSPLFGGLKYF.

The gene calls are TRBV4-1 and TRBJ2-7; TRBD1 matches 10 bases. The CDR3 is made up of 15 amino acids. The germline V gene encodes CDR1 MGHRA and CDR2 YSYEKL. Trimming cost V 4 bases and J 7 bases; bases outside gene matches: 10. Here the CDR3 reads CASSPEPGQGQEQYF. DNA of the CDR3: TGCGCCAGCAGCCCAGAACCGGGACAGGGGCAAGAGCAGTACTTC.

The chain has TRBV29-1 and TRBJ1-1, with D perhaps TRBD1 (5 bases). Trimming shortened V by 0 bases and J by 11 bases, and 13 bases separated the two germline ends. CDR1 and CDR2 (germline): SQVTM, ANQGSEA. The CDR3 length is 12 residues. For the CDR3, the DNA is TGCAGCGTTGAAGAGAGGGGAGGCTTGGCTTTCTTT. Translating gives CSVEERGGLAFF.

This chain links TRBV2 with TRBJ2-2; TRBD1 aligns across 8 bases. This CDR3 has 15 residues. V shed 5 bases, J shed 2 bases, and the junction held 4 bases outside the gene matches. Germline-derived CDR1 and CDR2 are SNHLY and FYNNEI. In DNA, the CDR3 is TGTGCCAGCAGTTTGGGACAGGTCAACACCGGGGAGCTGTTTTTT. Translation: CASSLGQVNTGELFF.

The CDR3 sequence: CASSIGRGLGNTIYF. The CDR3 DNA follows: TGTGCCAGTAGTATTGGCAGGGGGCTTGGAAACACCATATATTTT. The chain is built from TRBV19 and TRBJ1-3, with TRBD1 matching over 8 bases. The J segment lost 3 bases and the V segment lost 3 bases, leaving 4 bases of the junction unmatched. CDR3 size: 15 residues. Germline V gene sequence: CDR1 LNHDA, CDR2 SQIVND (reference sequence).

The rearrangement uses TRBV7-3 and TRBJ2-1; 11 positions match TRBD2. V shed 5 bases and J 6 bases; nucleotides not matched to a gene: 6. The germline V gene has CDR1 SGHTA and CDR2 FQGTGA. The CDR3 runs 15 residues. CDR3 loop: CASSILAGGINEQFF. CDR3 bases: TGTGCCAGCAGCATCTTAGCGGGAGGGATCAATGAGCAGTTCTTC.

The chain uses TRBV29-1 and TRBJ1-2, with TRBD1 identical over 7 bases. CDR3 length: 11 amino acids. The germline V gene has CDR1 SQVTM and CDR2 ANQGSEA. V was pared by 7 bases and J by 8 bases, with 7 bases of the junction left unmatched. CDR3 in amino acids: CSGVTGNGYTF. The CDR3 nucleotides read TGCAGCGGCGTGACAGGGAACGGCTACACCTTC.

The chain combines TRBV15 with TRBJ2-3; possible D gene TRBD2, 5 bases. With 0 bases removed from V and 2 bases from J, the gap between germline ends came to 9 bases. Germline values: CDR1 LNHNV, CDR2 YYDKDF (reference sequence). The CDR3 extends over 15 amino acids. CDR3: CATSRDRGNTDTQYF. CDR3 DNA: TGTGCCACCAGCAGAGATCGAGGGAACACAGATACGCAGTATTTT.

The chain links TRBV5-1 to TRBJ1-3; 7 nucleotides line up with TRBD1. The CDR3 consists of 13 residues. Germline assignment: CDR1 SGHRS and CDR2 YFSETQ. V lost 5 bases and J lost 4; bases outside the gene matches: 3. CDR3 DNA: TGCGCCAGCAGAACAGGGGAAGGAAACACCATATATTTT. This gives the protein CASRTGEGNTIYF.

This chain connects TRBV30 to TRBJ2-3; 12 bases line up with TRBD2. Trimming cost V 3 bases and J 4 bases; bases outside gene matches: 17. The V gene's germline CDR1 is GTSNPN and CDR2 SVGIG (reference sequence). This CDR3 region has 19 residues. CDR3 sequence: CAWRPTGTSGHNVPDTQYF. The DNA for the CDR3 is TGTGCCTGGAGGCCTACCGGGACTAGCGGGCACAATGTGCCAGATACGCAGTATTTT.

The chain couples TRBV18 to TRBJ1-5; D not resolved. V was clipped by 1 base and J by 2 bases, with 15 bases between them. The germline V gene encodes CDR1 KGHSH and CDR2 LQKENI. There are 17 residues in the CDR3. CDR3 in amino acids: CASSPRTGGEGNQPQHF. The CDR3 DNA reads TGTGCCAGCTCACCACGAACCGGTGGGGAGGGCAATCAGCCCCAGCATTTT.

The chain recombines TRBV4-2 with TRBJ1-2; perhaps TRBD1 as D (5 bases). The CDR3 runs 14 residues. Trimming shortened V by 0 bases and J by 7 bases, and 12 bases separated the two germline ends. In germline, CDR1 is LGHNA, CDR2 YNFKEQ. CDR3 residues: CASSQDRGSGGYTF. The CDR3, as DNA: TGTGCCAGCAGCCAAGATCGGGGGTCGGGTGGCTACACCTTC.

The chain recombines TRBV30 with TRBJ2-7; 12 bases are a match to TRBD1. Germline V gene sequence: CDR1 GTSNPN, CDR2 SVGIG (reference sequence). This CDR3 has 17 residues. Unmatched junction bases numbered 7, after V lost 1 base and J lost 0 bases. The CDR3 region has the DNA TGTGCCTGGAGTGCCTACGGGACAGGGGGCTTCTCCTACGAGCAGTACTTC. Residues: CAWSAYGTGGFSYEQYF.

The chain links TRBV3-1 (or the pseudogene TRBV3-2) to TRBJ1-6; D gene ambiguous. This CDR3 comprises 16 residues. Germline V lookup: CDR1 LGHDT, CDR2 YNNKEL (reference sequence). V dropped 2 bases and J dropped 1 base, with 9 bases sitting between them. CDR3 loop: CASSQYEESYNSPLHF. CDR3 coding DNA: TGTGCCAGCAGCCAATATGAGGAGTCCTATAATTCACCCCTCCACTTT.

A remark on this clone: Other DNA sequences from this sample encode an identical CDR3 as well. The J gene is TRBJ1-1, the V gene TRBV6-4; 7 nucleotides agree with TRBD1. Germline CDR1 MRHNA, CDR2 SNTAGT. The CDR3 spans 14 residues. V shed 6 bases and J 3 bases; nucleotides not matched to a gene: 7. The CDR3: CASSQTGRDTEAFF. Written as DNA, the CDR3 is TGTGCCAGCAGCCAGACAGGGAGAGACACTGAAGCTTTCTTT.

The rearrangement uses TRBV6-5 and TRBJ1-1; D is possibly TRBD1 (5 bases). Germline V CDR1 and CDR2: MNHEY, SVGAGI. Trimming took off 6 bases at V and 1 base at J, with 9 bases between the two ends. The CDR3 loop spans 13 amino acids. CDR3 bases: TGTGCCAGCAGGTTGACAGAGAACACTGAAGCTTTCTTT. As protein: CASRLTENTEAFF.

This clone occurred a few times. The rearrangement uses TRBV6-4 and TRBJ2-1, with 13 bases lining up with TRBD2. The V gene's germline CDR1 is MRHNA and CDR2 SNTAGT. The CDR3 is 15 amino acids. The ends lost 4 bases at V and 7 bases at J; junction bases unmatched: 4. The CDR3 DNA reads TGTGCCAGCAGTGGGACTAGCGGGAGTCCGAATGAGCAGTTCTTC. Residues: CASSGTSGSPNEQFF.

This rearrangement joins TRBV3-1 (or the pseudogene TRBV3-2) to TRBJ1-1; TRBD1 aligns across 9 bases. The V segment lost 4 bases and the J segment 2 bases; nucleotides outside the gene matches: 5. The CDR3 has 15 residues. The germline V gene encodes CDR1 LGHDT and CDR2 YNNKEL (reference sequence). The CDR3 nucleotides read TGTGCCAGCAGCCGAGGGGGACAGGGAAACACTGAAGCTTTCTTT. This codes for CASSRGGQGNTEAFF.

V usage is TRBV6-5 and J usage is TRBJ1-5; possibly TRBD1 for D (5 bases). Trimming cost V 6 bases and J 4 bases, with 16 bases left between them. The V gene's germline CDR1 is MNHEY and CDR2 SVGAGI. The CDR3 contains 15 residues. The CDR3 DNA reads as TGTGCCAGCAGCCCAACAGGAGTTGGGAATCAGCCCCAGCATTTT. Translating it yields CASSPTGVGNQPQHF.

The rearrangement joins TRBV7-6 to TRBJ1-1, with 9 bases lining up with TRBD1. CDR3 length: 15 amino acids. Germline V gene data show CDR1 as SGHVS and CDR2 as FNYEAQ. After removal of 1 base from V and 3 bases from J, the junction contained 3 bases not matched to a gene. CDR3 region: CASSLDGTGYTEAFF. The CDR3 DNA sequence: TGTGCCAGCAGCTTAGACGGGACAGGGTACACTGAAGCTTTCTTT.

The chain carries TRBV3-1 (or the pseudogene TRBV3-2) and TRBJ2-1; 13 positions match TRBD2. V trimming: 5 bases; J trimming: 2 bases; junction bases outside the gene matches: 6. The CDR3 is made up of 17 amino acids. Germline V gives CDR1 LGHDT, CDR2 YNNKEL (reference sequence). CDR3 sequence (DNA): TGTGCCAGCAGCTCTCGACTAGCGGGAGGTCCCTACAATGAGCAGTTCTTC. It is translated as CASSSRLAGGPYNEQFF.

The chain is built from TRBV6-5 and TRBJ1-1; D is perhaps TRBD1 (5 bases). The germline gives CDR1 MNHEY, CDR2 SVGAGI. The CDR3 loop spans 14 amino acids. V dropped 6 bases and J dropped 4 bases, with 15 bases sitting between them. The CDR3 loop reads CASRSGLATTEAFF. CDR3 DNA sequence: TGTGCCAGCAGATCGGGACTTGCCACCACTGAAGCTTTCTTT.

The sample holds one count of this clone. The CDR3 sequence is CASNLGDVMNEQYF. For the CDR3, the DNA is TGCGCCAGCAACCTAGGGGATGTTATGAACGAGCAGTACTTC. The V gene is TRBV5-1, the J gene TRBJ2-7, with D possibly matching TRBD1 (5 bases). The CDR3 covers 14 residues. The V and J ends lost 6 bases and 5 bases respectively, with 18 bases between them. Germline CDR1 and CDR2: SGHRS and YFSETQ.

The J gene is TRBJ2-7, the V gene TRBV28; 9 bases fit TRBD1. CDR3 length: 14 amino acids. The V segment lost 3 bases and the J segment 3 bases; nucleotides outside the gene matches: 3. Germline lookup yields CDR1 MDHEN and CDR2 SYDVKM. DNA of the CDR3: TGTGCCAGCAGTTTTGGGGGACAGGGCTACGAGCAGTACTTC. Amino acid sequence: CASSFGGQGYEQYF. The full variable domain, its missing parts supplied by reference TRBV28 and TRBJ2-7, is DVKVTQSSRYLVKRTGEKVFLECVQDMDHENMFWYRQDPGLGLRLIYFSYDVKMKEKGDIPEGYSVSREKKERFSLILESASTNQTSMYLCASSFGGQGYEQYFGPGTRLTVT.

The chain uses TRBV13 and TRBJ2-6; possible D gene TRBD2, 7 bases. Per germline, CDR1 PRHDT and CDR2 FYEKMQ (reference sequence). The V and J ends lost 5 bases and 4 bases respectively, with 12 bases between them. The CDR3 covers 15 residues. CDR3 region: CASSLGGAGANVLTF. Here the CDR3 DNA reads TGTGCCAGCAGCCTTGGGGGGGCAGGGGCCAACGTCCTGACTTTC.

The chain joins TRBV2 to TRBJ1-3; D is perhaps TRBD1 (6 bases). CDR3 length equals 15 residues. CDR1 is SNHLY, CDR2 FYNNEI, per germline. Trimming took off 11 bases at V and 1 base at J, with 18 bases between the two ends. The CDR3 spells CAVLTGTPSGNTIYF. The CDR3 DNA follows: TGTGCCGTACTAACCGGGACACCGTCTGGAAACACCATATATTTT.

The CDR3 bases are TGTGCCAGCAGCGACAGCGGGAGGGAGGGTACAGATACGCAGTATTTT. Protein sequence: CASSDSGREGTDTQYF. The V and J genes are TRBV11-3 and TRBJ2-3; 10 bases map to TRBD2. Trimming took 5 bases from V and 3 from J; bases not matched to a gene: 8. The CDR3 is 16 amino acids. Germline CDR1 is SGHNT and CDR2 is YENEEA.

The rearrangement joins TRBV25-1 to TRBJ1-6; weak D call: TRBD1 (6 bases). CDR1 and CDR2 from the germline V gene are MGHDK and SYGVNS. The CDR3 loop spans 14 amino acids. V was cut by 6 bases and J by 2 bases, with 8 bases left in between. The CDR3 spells CASSGQTYNSPLHF. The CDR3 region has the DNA TGTGCCAGCAGCGGACAGACCTATAATTCACCCCTCCACTTT.